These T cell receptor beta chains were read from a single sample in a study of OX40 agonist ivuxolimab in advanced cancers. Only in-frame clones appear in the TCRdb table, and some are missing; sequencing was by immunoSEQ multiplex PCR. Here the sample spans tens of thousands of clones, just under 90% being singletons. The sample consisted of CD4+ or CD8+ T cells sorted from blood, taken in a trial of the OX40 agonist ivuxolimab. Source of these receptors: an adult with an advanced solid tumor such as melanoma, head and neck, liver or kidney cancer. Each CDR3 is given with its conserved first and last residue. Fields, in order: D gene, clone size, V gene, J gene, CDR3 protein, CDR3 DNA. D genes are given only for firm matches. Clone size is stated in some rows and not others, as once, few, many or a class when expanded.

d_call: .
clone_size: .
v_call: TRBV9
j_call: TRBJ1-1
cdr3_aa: CASSVGDAEAFF
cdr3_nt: TGTGCCAGCAGCGTAGGGGACGCCGAAGCTTTCTTT

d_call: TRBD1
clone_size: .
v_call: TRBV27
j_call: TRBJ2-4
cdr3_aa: CASSPGTDIQYF
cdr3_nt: TGTGCCAGCAGCCCCGGGACAGACATTCAGTACTTC

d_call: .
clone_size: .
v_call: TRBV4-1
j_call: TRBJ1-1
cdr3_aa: CASSQGDRMNTEAFF
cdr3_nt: TGCGCCAGCAGCCAAGGAGACCGGATGAACACTGAAGCTTTCTTT

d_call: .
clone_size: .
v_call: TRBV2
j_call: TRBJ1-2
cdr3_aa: CASSADYGYTF
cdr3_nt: TGTGCCAGCAGTGCCGACTATGGCTACACCTTC

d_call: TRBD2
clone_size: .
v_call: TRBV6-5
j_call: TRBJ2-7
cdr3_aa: CASTVSGTTYEQYF
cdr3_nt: TGTGCCAGCACTGTTAGCGGGACTACCTACGAGCAGTACTTC

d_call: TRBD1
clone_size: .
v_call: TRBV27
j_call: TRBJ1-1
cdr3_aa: CASSLFPTGMNTEAFF
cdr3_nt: TGTGCCAGCAGTTTATTCCCGACAGGGATGAACACTGAAGCTTTCTTT

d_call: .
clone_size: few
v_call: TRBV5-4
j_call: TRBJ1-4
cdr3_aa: CASSLGGKGEKLFF
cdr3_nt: TGTGCCAGCAGCTTGGGAGGGAAAGGTGAAAAACTGTTTTTT

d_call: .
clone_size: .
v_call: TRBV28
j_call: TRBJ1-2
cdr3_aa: CASSRVGQGDYGYTF
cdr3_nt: TGTGCCAGCAGCCGCGTGGGGCAGGGTGACTATGGCTACACCTTC

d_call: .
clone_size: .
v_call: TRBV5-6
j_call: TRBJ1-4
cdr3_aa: CASSLAAGIATNEKLFF
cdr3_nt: TGTGCCAGCAGCTTGGCGGCAGGGATTGCAACTAATGAAAAACTGTTTTTT

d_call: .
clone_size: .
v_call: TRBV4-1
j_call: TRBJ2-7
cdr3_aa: CASSQVTGLSYEQYF
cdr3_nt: TGCGCCAGCAGCCAAGTTACAGGGCTTTCCTACGAGCAGTACTTC

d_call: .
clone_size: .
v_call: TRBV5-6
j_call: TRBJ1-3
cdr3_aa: CASSLISGNTIYF
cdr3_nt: TGTGCCAGCAGCCTGATCTCTGGAAACACCATATATTTT

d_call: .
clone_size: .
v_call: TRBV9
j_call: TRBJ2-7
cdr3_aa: CASSPRGGGLDEQYF
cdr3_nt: TGTGCCAGCAGCCCGAGGGGTGGGGGTTTGGACGAGCAGTACTTC

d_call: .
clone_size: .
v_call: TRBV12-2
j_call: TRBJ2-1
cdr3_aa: CASRLKGSHEQFF
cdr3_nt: TGTGCAAGTCGCTTAAAGGGGAGCCATGAGCAGTTCTTC

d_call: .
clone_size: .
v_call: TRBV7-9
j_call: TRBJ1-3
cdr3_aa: CASSLGGRDGNTIYF
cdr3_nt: TGTGCCAGCAGCTTAGGAGGCAGGGATGGAAACACCATATATTTT

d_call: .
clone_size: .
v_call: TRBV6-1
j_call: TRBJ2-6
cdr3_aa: CASSEARVPGANVLTF
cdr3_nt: TGTGCCAGCAGTGAAGCACGAGTCCCTGGGGCCAACGTCCTGACTTTC

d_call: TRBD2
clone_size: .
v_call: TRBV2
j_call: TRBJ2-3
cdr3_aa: CASSPGLATDTQYF
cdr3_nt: TGTGCCAGCAGTCCGGGACTAGCAACAGATACGCAGTATTTT

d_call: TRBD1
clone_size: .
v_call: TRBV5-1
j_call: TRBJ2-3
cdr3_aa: CASSLSGQATDTQYF
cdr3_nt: TGCGCCAGCAGCTTGTCGGGACAGGCCACAGATACGCAGTATTTT

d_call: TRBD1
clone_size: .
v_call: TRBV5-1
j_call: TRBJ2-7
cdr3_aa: CASSLDPGTGASYEQYF
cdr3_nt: TGCGCCAGCAGCTTGGACCCCGGGACAGGGGCCTCCTACGAGCAGTACTTC

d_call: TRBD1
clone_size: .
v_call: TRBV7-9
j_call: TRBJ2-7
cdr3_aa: CASSLGQGAGVQYF
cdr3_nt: TGTGCCAGCAGCTTAGGACAGGGGGCGGGTGTGCAGTACTTC

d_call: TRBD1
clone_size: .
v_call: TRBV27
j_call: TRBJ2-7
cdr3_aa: CASAAPDRGQYEQYF
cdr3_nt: TGTGCCAGCGCTGCGCCGGACAGGGGGCAATACGAGCAGTACTTC

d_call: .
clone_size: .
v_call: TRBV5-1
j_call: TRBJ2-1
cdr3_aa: CASSPEVPGSDNEQFF
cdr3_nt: TGCGCCAGCAGCCCGGAAGTACCGGGGTCTGACAATGAGCAGTTCTTC

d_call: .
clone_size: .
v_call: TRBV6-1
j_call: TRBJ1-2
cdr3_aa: CASRVLWGYTF
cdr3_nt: TGTGCCAGCAGGGTCCTGTGGGGCTACACCTTC

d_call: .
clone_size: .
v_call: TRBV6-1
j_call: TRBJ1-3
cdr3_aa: CASRSGDSGNTIYF
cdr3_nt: TGTGCCAGCAGGAGCGGGGACTCTGGAAACACCATATATTTT

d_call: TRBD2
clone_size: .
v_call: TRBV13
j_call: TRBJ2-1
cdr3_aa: CASSFRSGIKLNEQFF
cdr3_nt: TGTGCCAGCAGCTTCAGGAGCGGGATCAAACTCAATGAGCAGTTCTTC

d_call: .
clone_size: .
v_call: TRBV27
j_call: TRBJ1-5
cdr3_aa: CASSFRGSNQPQHF
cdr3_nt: TGTGCCAGCAGTTTTCGGGGTAGCAATCAGCCCCAGCATTTT

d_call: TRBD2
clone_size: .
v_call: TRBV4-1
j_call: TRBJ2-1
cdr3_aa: CASSQYVTSGTHNEQFF
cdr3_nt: TGCGCCAGCAGCCAATATGTTACTAGCGGGACCCACAATGAGCAGTTCTTC

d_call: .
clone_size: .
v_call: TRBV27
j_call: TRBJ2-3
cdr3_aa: CASSFVALRGGGNTQYF
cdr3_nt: TGTGCCAGCAGTTTCGTCGCTCTTCGAGGTGGGGGAAATACGCAGTATTTT

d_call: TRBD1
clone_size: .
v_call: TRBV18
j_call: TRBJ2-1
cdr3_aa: CASSRGGPGTGWNEQFF
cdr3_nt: TGTGCCAGCTCACGTGGAGGACCCGGGACAGGGTGGAATGAGCAGTTCTTC

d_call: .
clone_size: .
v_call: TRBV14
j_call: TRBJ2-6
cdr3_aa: CASSQVRGSGANVLTF
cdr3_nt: TGTGCCAGCAGCCAAGTCCGCGGCTCTGGGGCCAACGTCCTGACTTTC

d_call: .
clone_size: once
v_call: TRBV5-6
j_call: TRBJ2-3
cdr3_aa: CASSSPGASTDTQYF
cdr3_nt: TGTGCCAGCAGTTCCCCAGGGGCTAGCACAGATACGCAGTATTTT

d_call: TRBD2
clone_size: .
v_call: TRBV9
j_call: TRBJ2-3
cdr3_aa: CASSVVASGSLGADTQYF
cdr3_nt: TGTGCCAGCAGCGTAGTAGCTAGCGGGAGCTTGGGGGCAGATACGCAGTATTTT

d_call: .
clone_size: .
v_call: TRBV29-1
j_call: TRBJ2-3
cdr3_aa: CSVEGSTDTQYF
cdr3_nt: TGCAGCGTTGAAGGGAGCACAGATACGCAGTATTTT

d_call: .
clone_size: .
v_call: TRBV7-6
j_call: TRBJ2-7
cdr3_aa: CASSLGGRSIYEQYF
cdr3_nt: TGTGCCAGCAGCTTAGGGGGTAGAAGTATCTACGAGCAGTACTTC

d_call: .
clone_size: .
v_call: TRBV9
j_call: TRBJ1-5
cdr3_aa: CASSIYRDGQPQHF
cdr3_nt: TGTGCCAGCAGCATTTACAGGGACGGGCAGCCCCAGCATTTT

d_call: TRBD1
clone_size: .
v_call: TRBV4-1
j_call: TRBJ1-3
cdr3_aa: CASSHPSRDRFGNTIYF
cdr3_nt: TGCGCCAGCAGCCACCCCAGTCGGGACAGGTTTGGAAACACCATATATTTT

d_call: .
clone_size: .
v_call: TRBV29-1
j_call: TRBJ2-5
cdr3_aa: CSVPGWTAQETQYF
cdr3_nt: TGCAGCGTTCCAGGTTGGACAGCCCAAGAGACCCAGTACTTC

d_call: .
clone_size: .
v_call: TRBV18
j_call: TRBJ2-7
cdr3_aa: CASSPAPRAYEQYF
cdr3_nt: TGTGCCAGCTCACCGGCGCCACGGGCCTACGAGCAGTACTTC

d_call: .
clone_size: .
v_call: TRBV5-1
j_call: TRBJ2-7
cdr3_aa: CASSWGASSYEQYF
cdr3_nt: TGCGCCAGCAGCTGGGGGGCCTCCTCCTACGAGCAGTACTTC

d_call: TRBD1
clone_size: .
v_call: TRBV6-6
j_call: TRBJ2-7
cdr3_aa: CASSYVTGAYEQYF
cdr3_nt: TGTGCCAGCAGTTATGTGACAGGGGCCTACGAGCAGTACTTC

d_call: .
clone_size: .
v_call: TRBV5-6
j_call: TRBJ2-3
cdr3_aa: CASSFKTSSTDTQYF
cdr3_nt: TGTGCCAGCAGCTTCAAAACTAGCAGCACAGATACGCAGTATTTT

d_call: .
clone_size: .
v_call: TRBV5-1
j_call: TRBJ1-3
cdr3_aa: CASSLEGEGNTIYF
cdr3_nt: TGCGCCAGCAGCTTGGAGGGGGAAGGAAACACCATATATTTT

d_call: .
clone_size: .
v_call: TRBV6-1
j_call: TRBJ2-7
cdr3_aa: CASKPDLSSYEQYF
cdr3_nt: TGTGCCAGCAAACCCGACCTGAGCTCCTACGAGCAGTACTTC

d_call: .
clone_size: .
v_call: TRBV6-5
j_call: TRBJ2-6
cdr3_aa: CASNVGGTGANVLTF
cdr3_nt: TGTGCCAGCAATGTCGGTGGGACCGGGGCCAACGTCCTGACTTTC

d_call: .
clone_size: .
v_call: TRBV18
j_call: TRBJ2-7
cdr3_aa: CASSSTVYEQYF
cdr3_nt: TGTGCCAGCTCATCGACAGTCTACGAGCAGTACTTC

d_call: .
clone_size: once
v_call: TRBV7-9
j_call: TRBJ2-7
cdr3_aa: CASSLGFQTSEQYF
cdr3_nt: TGTGCCAGCAGCTTGGGGTTCCAAACCTCCGAGCAGTACTTC

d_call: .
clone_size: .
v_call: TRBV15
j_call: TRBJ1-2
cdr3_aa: CATSSLGQINYGYTF
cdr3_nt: TGTGCCACCAGCAGCCTAGGACAGATCAACTATGGCTACACCTTC

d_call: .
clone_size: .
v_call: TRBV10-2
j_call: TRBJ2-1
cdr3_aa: CASLGQVSSYNEQFF
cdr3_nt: TGCGCCAGCTTGGGACAAGTGAGCTCCTACAATGAGCAGTTCTTC

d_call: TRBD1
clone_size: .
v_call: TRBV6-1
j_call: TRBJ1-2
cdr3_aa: CASTTGDSYGYTF
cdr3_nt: TGTGCCAGCACAACAGGGGACAGCTATGGCTACACCTTC

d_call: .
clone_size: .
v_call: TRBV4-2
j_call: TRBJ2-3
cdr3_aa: CASSPRGNLGTDTQYF
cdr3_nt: TGTGCCAGCAGCCCTAGAGGGAACCTGGGCACAGATACGCAGTATTTT

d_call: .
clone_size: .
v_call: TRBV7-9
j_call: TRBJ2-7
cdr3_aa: CASSLRAETYEQYF
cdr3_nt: TGTGCCAGCAGCCTACGGGCGGAGACCTACGAGCAGTACTTC

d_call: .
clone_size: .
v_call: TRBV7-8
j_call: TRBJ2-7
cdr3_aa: CASSLAHRVYEQYF
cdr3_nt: TGTGCCAGCAGCTTAGCTCATCGAGTCTACGAGCAGTACTTC

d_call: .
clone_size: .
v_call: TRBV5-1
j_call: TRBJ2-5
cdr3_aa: CASSLGQSQETQYF
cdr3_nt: TGCGCCAGCAGCTTAGGACAGAGCCAAGAGACCCAGTACTTC

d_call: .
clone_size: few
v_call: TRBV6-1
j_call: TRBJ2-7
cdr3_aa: CASSEDRWVTRYEQYF
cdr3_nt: TGTGCCAGCAGTGAAGACCGGTGGGTGACTCGGTACGAGCAGTACTTC